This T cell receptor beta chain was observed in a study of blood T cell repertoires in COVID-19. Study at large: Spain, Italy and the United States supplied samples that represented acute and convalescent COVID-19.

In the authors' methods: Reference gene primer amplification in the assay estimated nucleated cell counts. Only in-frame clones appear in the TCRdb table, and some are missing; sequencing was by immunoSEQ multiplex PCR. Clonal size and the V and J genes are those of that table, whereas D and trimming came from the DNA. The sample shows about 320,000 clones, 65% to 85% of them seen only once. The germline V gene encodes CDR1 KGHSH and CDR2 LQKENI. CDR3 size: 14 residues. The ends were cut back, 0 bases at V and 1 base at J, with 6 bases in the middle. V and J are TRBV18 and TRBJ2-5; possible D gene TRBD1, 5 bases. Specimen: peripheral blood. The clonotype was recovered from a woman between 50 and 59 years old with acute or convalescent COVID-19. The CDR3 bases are TGTGCCAGCTCACCACCAAGGGGCCAAGAGACCCAGTACTTC. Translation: CASSPPRGQETQYF.